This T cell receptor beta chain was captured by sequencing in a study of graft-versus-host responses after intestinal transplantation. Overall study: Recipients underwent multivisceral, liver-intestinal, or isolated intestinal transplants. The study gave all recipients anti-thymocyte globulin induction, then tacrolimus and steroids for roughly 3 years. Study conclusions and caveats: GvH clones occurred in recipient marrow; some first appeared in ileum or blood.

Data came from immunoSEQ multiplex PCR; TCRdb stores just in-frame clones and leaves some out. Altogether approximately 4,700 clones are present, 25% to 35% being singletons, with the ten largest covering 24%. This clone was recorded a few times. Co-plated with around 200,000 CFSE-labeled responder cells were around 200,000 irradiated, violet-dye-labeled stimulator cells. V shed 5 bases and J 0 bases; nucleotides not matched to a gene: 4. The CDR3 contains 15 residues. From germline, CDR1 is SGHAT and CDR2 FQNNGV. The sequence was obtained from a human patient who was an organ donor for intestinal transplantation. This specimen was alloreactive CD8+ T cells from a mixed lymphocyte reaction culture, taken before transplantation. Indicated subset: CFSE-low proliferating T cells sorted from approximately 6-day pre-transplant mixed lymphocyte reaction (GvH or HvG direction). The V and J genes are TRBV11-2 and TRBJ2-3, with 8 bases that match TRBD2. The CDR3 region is CASSPSGGSTDTQYF. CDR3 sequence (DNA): TGTGCCAGCAGCCCAAGCGGGGGCAGCACAGATACGCAGTATTTT.